The 10 T cell receptor beta chains listed next were all sequenced from one sample in a study of T cells in Graves' hyperthyroidism and ophthalmopathy. The source material, RNA transcripts, was used to amplify TCR beta CDR3 regions. The HTBI set primed first-round TCR CDR3 RT-PCR. One entry per CDR3 protein, called by TCRdb with MiXCR from the multiplex PCR reads. The sample consists of approximately 640,000 distinct CDR3 sequences, roughly 46% of them appearing once. The sequenced material came from peripheral blood or thyroid tissue (not recorded which). The receptors come from an adult man with Graves' disease, either hyperthyroidism or ophthalmopathy (not recorded which).

This clonotype was seen repeatedly, ten times or more. The chain joins TRBV7-8 to TRBJ2-7; a weak D match, TRBD2 (7 bases). CDR3 size: 15 residues. V dropped 5 bases and J dropped 3 bases, with 17 bases sitting between them. CDR1 is SGHVS and CDR2 is FQNEAQ in the germline V gene. The CDR3 protein is CASSLHGGGGYEQYF. The DNA of the CDR3 is TGTGCCAGCAGCCTCCACGGAGGGGGGGGCTACGAGCAGTACTTC.

The chain has TRBV11-2 and TRBJ1-3; a weak D match, TRBD1 (5 bases). CDR1 and CDR2 from the germline V gene are SGHAT and FQNNGV. The CDR3 covers 18 residues. V was shortened by 4 bases and J by 0 bases, with 19 bases between the two germline ends. DNA of the CDR3: TGTGCCAGCAGCTCCCTCGGACAAGGTTTTTTCTCTGGAAACACCATATATTTT. Translated: CASSSLGQGFFSGNTIYF.

The chain is built from TRBV9 and TRBJ1-6; D may be TRBD1 (5 bases). CDR1 is SGDLS, CDR2 YYNGEE, per germline. This CDR3 has 15 amino acids. V was cut by 4 bases and J by 10 bases, with 18 bases left in between. DNA for the CDR3: TGTGCCAGCAGCTTTGAGGGAGGGGACTTATCACCCCTCCACTTT. It codes for CASSFEGGDLSPLHF.

The gene calls are TRBV29-1 and TRBJ1-2; D not certain. The V gene's germline CDR1 is SQVTM and CDR2 ANQGSEA. V was shortened by 4 bases and J by 6 bases, with 12 bases between the two germline ends. The CDR3 extends over 12 amino acids. CDR3 sequence reads: CSVAFQGDGYTF. For the CDR3, the DNA is TGCAGCGTTGCGTTCCAAGGTGATGGCTACACCTTC.

The V gene is TRBV7-2, the J gene TRBJ2-5, with 8 bases aligning to TRBD2. The V and J ends lost 5 bases and 3 bases, in that order; junction bases with no gene match: 8. The CDR3 spans 15 residues. In germline, CDR1 is SGHTA, CDR2 FQGNSA. The CDR3 nucleotides read TGTGCCAGCAGCCCAGATTCGACTAGCGAAGAGACCCAGTACTTC. Protein product: CASSPDSTSEETQYF.

A remark on this clonotype: A much larger clone sits a single nucleotide away, making a read error possible. The J gene is TRBJ1-1, the V gene TRBV10-2; D remains unclear. This CDR3 comprises 11 residues. CDR1 and CDR2 (germline): WSHSY, SAAADI. Trimming cost V 7 bases and J 3 bases, with 6 bases left between them. The CDR3 DNA follows: TGCGCCAGCACGCAGGACACTGAAGCTTTCTTT. Translation: CASTQDTEAFF.

This clonotype has just one count. The rearrangement links TRBV2 to TRBJ1-4; 7 bases map to TRBD1. V lost 8 bases and J lost 0; bases outside the gene matches: 9. The CDR3 is 16 amino acids. Germline V lookup: CDR1 SNHLY, CDR2 FYNNEI. The CDR3 DNA is TGTGCCAGCTCGCAGCTAGGGACAGCAACTAATGAAAAACTGTTTTTT. It translates to CASSQLGTATNEKLFF.

This clonotype was picked up a small number of times. The chain couples TRBV7-9 to TRBJ2-2, with 11 bases fitting TRBD1. Germline-derived CDR1 and CDR2 are SEHNR and FQNEAQ (reference sequence). CDR3 length: 15 amino acids. V trimming: 6 bases; J trimming: 6 bases; junction bases outside the gene matches: 6. The CDR3 is CASRMDRGLAGELFF. CDR3 coding DNA: TGTGCCAGCAGGATGGACAGGGGGCTTGCCGGGGAGCTGTTTTTT.

The chain recombines TRBV9 with TRBJ1-5; no definite D call. V lost 3 bases and J lost 5, with 9 bases in between. Germline V gene data show CDR1 as SGDLS and CDR2 as YYNGEE. The length of the CDR3 is 13 residues. In nucleotides, the CDR3 is TGTGCCAGCAGCGCTGAAGGTTATCAGCCCCAGCATTTT. This codes for CASSAEGYQPQHF.

The chain uses TRBV2 and TRBJ1-5; unclear D gene. The CDR3 sequence is 14 residues long. The germline gives CDR1 SNHLY, CDR2 FYNNEI. V gave up 6 bases and J gave up 0 bases, with 9 bases separating them. The CDR3 region has the DNA TGTGCCAGCAGGGAGTTCTATAGCAATCAGCCCCAGCATTTT. Amino acids: CASREFYSNQPQHF.